The 5 T cell receptor beta chains presented below share a single source sample, sequenced in a study of beta chain features in type 1 diabetes. cDNA synthesis used the whole RNA isolate, giving expressed TCRB sequences. Data came from immunoSEQ multiplex PCR; TCRdb stores just in-frame clones and leaves some out. Of roughly 140,000 clones in the sample, under 60% were seen once. Sequencing input: Tregs from blood. These TCRs come from a man in his late teens or twenties in good health.

This clone was recorded a few times. The chain recombines TRBV5-5 with TRBJ1-3; D not certain. The CDR3 length is 13 residues. CDR1 is SGHKS and CDR2 is YYEKEE in the germline V gene (reference sequence). The V end was cut by 1 base, the J end by 2 bases, with 4 bases between. This chain's CDR3 is CASSLSAGNTIYF. The CDR3 nucleotides are TGTGCCAGCAGCTTGTCAGCTGGAAACACCATATATTTT.

This chain uses TRBV15 with TRBJ1-2; weak D call: TRBD1 (5 bases). V gave up 5 bases and J gave up 3 bases, with 28 bases separating them. CDR1 is LNHNV and CDR2 is YYDKDF in the germline V gene (reference sequence). The length of the CDR3 is 19 residues. This CDR3 is CATSRLPPRRRGIDYGYTF. In DNA, the CDR3 is TGTGCCACCAGCCGCTTACCCCCGCGAAGGAGGGGCATCGACTATGGCTACACCTTC.

This clone was picked up a small number of times. The chain combines TRBV7-9 with TRBJ2-3, with 11 bases aligning to TRBD2. CDR1 and CDR2 from the germline V gene are SEHNR and FQNEAQ (reference sequence). CDR3 length: 17 amino acids. Trimming at V came to 1 base and at J to 2 bases, leaving 5 bases not matched to a gene. CDR3 nucleotide sequence: TGTGCCAGCAGCTTAGGCCTAGCGGGAGGACTCACAGATACGCAGTATTTT. Translating it yields CASSLGLAGGLTDTQYF.

The rearrangement links TRBV7-9 to TRBJ1-4; 8 nucleotides line up with TRBD1. The CDR3 spans 14 residues. With V trimmed by 4 bases and J by 5 bases, 3 bases remained unmatched. Germline values: CDR1 SEHNR, CDR2 FQNEAQ (reference sequence). The CDR3 sequence: CASSSGQGNEKLFF. Here the CDR3 DNA reads TGTGCCAGCAGCTCCGGACAGGGAAATGAAAAACTGTTTTTT.

The rearrangement uses TRBV6-1 and TRBJ2-1; possible D gene TRBD2, 5 bases. Per the germline V gene, CDR1 is MNHNS and CDR2 is SASEGT. The CDR3 has 15 amino acids. V was cut by 4 bases and J by 6 bases, with 16 bases left in between. The CDR3 spells CASSALGNEVNEQFF. CDR3 DNA sequence: TGTGCCAGCAGTGCCCTCGGGAACGAGGTCAATGAGCAGTTCTTC.